Detailed here is one T cell receptor (beta chain). The data derive from a study of preoperative IRX-2 immunotherapy in early breast cancer. TCRdb keeps only in-frame clones here, not all; method: immunoSEQ multiplex PCR. Among some 35,000 clones, 82% were seen once, and the ten largest hold around 1.4%. The CDR3 is 15 residues long. Trimming at V came to 9 bases and at J to 5 bases, leaving 12 bases not matched to a gene. Per germline, CDR1 LNHDA and CDR2 SQIVND (reference sequence). The treatment was: preoperative locoregional IRX-2 cytokine immunotherapy. This phase Ib study tested locoregional IRX-2 cytokine immunotherapy given before surgery.

The chain uses TRBV19 and TRBJ1-5; 8 bases line up with TRBD1. The sample here was lymph node tissue, taken after IRX-2 immunotherapy. The TCR originated in a human donor with breast cancer. The CDR3 DNA sequence: TGTGCCAGCGGACCCGTGACAGGGGTTGATCAGCCCCAGCATTTT. Translation: CASGPVTGVDQPQHF.